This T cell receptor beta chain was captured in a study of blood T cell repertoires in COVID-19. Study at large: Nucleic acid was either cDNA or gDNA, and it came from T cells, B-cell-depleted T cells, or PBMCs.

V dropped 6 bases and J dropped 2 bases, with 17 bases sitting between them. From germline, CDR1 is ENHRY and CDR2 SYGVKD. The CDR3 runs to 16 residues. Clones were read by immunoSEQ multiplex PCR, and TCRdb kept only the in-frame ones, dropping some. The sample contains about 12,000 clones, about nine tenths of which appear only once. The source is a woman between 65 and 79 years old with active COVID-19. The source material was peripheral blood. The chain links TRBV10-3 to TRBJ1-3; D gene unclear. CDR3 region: CAISASGGPAGNTIYF. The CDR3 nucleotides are TGTGCCATCAGCGCAAGTGGAGGGCCAGCTGGAAACACCATATATTTT.